This passage covers 4 T cell receptor beta chains from one sample sequenced in a study of T cells in Graves' hyperthyroidism and ophthalmopathy. Using RNA transcripts as the source, TCR beta CDR3 regions were amplified. The HTBI set primed first-round TCR CDR3 RT-PCR. TCRdb reanalysed the multiplex PCR reads using MiXCR and keeps one entry per CDR3 protein. The sample contains a few hundred thousand distinct CDR3 sequences, nearly 15% of which appear only once. Source material: blood. The source is a woman aged 60 to 75 with Graves' ophthalmopathy.

Many counts were recorded for this clonotype. J is TRBJ1-5 and V is TRBV28; 8 nucleotides agree with TRBD1. The CDR3 has 18 residues. Trimming took 3 bases from V and 0 from J; bases not matched to a gene: 10. CDR1 is MDHEN and CDR2 is SYDVKM in the germline V gene. Here the CDR3 DNA reads TGTGCCAGCAGTTTTCAACCGGGGACAGGCTATAGCAATCAGCCCCAGCATTTT. Its protein is CASSFQPGTGYSNQPQHF.

This clonotype was seen repeatedly, ten times or more. The chain is built from TRBV20-1 and TRBJ2-7, with 9 bases aligning to TRBD1. CDR3 size: 14 residues. CDR1 and CDR2 (germline): DFQATT, SNEGSKA (reference sequence). Losses at the gene ends were 5 bases for V and 5 bases for J; bases not matched to a gene: 10. This CDR3 reads CSALEAQGAHEQYF. CDR3 DNA: TGCAGTGCTTTAGAGGCACAGGGGGCCCACGAGCAGTACTTC.

Notes on this clonotype: One end of the junction varies from germline; a read error may be responsible. The chain couples TRBV5-1 to TRBJ2-3; D gene uncertain. CDR1 is SGHRS, CDR2 YFSETQ, per germline. CDR3 length: 12 amino acids. CDR3 sequence: CASSGNTDTQCF. The CDR3 bases are TGCGCCAGCAGCGGGAATACAGATACGCAGTGTTTT. Full variable domain (outside the CDR3, taken from reference TRBV5-1 and TRBJ2-3): KAGVTQTPRYLIKTRGQQVTLSCSPISGHRSVSWYQQTPGQGLQFLFEYFSETQRNKGNFPGRFSGRQFSNSRSEMNVSTLELGDSALYLCASSGNTDTQCFGPGTRLTVL.

In its sample, this clonotype was seen many times. V usage is TRBV7-9 and J usage is TRBJ2-5; possible D gene TRBD2, 5 bases. Per the germline V gene, CDR1 is SEHNR and CDR2 is FQNEAQ (reference sequence). Trimming took 2 bases from V and 0 from J, leaving 7 bases between them. This CDR3 spans 14 amino acids. CDR3: CASSLSGNQETQYF. CDR3 nucleotide sequence: TGTGCCAGCAGCTTATCGGGAAACCAAGAGACCCAGTACTTC. Looking up the rest from reference TRBV7-9 and TRBJ2-5 gives the full variable domain: DTGVSQNPRHKITKRGQNVTFRCDPISEHNRLYWYRQTLGQGPEFLTYFQNEAQLEKSRLLSDRFSAERPKGSFSTLEIQRTEQGDSAMYLCASSLSGNQETQYFGPGTRLLVL.